This entry describes one T cell receptor beta chain. The target antigen is unknown. The data belong to a study of cytomegalovirus exposure and HLA in healthy donors. Study-wide results and caveats: Later analysis suggested most CMV-associated TCR beta chains were HLA-restricted. In all likelihood, a cluster of highly shared sequence variants was a sequencing artifact. In an earlier analysis, in about 530 donors, most V segments appeared productive either ~87% or ~30% of the time.

PCR primers comprised 60 Vbeta and 13 Jbeta primers. The data were produced by immunoSEQ multiplex PCR, yet TCRdb's version contains in-frame clones alone and is incomplete. In all, the sample yields some 70,000 clones. The CDR3 is made up of 16 amino acids. CDR1 and CDR2 from the germline V gene are SGHNT and YYREEE (reference sequence). With V trimmed by 1 base and J by 0 bases, 6 bases remained unmatched. V is TRBV5-4 and J is TRBJ2-7; 8 bases are a match to TRBD2. Sequencing used PBMCs. The sequence was collected from a boy aged 5-17 years in good health and CMV-seronegative. CDR3 region: CASSLLASGSSYEQYF. As DNA, the CDR3 is TGTGCCAGCAGCTTGCTGGCTAGCGGGTCCTCCTACGAGCAGTACTTC.